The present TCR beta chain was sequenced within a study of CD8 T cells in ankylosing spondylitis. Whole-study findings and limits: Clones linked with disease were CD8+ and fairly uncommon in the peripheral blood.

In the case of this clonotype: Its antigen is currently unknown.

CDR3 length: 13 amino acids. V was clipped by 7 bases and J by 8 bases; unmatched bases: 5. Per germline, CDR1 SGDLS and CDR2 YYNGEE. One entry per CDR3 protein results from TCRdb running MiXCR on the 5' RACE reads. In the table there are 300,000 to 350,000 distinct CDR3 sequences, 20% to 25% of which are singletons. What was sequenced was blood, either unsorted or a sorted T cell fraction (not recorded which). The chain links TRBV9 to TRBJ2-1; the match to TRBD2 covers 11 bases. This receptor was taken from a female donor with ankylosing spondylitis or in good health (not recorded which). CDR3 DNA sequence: TGTGCCAGCGGGCTAGCGGGAGGCTATGAGCAGTTCTTC. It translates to CASGLAGGYEQFF.